The 27 T cell receptor beta chains presented below share a single source sample, sequenced in a study of T cell clones after liver transplantation. Using immunoSEQ multiplex PCR, the repertoire was profiled, and TCRdb retains in-frame clones only, with some absent. In the table there are about 120,000 clones, 90% of which are singletons. Material: CD4+ T cells from blood, obtained 12 months after liver transplant. These receptors originate from a human patient who received a liver transplant. Some T cells may possibly be graft donor cells.

The V and J genes are TRBV6-1 and TRBJ2-5; 7 bases are shared with TRBD2. With V trimmed by 4 bases and J by 3 bases, 14 bases remained unmatched. The CDR3 runs 17 residues. The germline gives CDR1 MNHNS, CDR2 SASEGT. CDR3 bases: TGTGCCAGCAGTGCCAGTGTCGGCGGGAGCGGTAAAGAGACCCAGTACTTC. Residues: CASSASVGGSGKETQYF.

The chain uses TRBV7-8 and TRBJ2-2; D might be TRBD1 or TRBD2, each matching 5 bases. CDR3 length: 19 residues. Germline loops: CDR1 SGHVS, CDR2 FQNEAQ. V gave up 5 bases and J gave up 1 base, with 23 bases separating them. The chain's CDR3 is CASSQRVGRLARNTGELFF. In DNA form, the CDR3 reads TGTGCCAGCAGCCAAAGAGTGGGGCGGCTAGCCCGGAACACCGGGGAGCTGTTTTTT.

The chain carries TRBV5-1 and TRBJ2-5, with TRBD2 identical over 10 bases. The germline V gene encodes CDR1 SGHRS and CDR2 YFSETQ. The CDR3 length is 15 residues. The V gene end was trimmed by 4 bases and the J gene end by 7 bases; junction bases not matched to a gene: 10. CDR3 loop: CASSGSLAGVGTQYF. CDR3 DNA: TGCGCCAGCAGCGGTTCTCTAGCGGGAGTAGGGACCCAGTACTTC.

This clone was detected only once. This sequence joins TRBV5-1 and TRBJ2-3; perhaps D is TRBD1 or TRBD2 (5 bases each). The CDR3 extends over 15 amino acids. Germline assignment: CDR1 SGHRS and CDR2 YFSETQ. With 2 bases removed from V and 2 bases from J, the gap between germline ends came to 12 bases. As DNA, the CDR3 is TGCGCCAGCAGCTTTCAGGGAGAGTCCACAGATACGCAGTATTTT. Amino acids: CASSFQGESTDTQYF.

V is TRBV9 and J is TRBJ2-5; 7 bases are shared with TRBD2. V was pared by 1 base and J by 1 base, with 7 bases of the junction left unmatched. Germline V lookup: CDR1 SGDLS, CDR2 YYNGEE. The CDR3 sequence is 16 residues long. In DNA, the CDR3 is TGTGCCAGCAGCGTAAGCGGGTCGGGGGGCCAAGAGACCCAGTACTTC. Protein sequence: CASSVSGSGGQETQYF.

CDR3 coding DNA: TGTGCCAGCAGCTCCCGGACTGTGACAGATACGCAGTATTTT. Its protein product is CASSSRTVTDTQYF. The chain carries TRBV13 and TRBJ2-3, with a tentative D call TRBD2 (5 bases). Germline V lookup: CDR1 PRHDT, CDR2 FYEKMQ (reference sequence). V was pared by 4 bases and J by 3 bases, with 11 bases between. The CDR3 runs 14 residues.

The chain recombines TRBV28 with TRBJ1-5; 7 bases match TRBD1. In germline, CDR1 is MDHEN, CDR2 SYDVKM. The CDR3 extends over 19 amino acids. Losses at the gene ends were 7 bases for V and 6 bases for J; bases not matched to a gene: 24. The CDR3 sequence: CASNSPMGGGGGWTQPQHF. In nucleotides, the CDR3 is TGTGCCAGCAATTCCCCGATGGGGGGAGGGGGCGGTTGGACTCAGCCCCAGCATTTT. Full variable domain (remainder filled in from reference TRBV28 and TRBJ1-5): DVKVTQSSRYLVKRTGEKVFLECVQDMDHENMFWYRQDPGLGLRLIYFSYDVKMKEKGDIPEGYSVSREKKERFSLILESASTNQTSMYLCASNSPMGGGGGWTQPQHFGDGTRLSIL.

CDR3 residues: CASSTRGLAYSYNEQFF. The CDR3, as DNA: TGTGCCAGCAGCACCAGGGGACTAGCGTATTCCTACAATGAGCAGTTCTTC. The V and J genes are TRBV11-3 and TRBJ2-1, with TRBD2 matching over 10 bases. This CDR3 comprises 17 residues. Losses at the gene ends were 5 bases for V and 1 base for J; bases not matched to a gene: 8. Germline values: CDR1 SGHNT, CDR2 YENEEA.

V is TRBV2 and J is TRBJ1-3; possible D gene TRBD1, 6 bases. Trimming took off 4 bases at V and 3 bases at J, with 10 bases between the two ends. CDR1 and CDR2 (germline): SNHLY, FYNNEI. The CDR3 has 14 residues. CDR3 DNA sequence: TGTGCCAGCAGTGGGACAGTCTATGGAAACACCATATATTTT. Its translation: CASSGTVYGNTIYF.

The chain combines TRBV30 with TRBJ2-7; D not certain. V gave up 2 bases and J gave up 3 bases, with 11 bases separating them. CDR1 is GTSNPN, CDR2 SVGIG, per germline (reference sequence). The CDR3 runs 13 residues. CDR3 sequence: CAWSIQINYEQYF. CDR3 nucleotides: TGTGCCTGGAGTATACAGATAAACTACGAGCAGTACTTC.

The chain recombines TRBV4-1 with TRBJ2-1; 8 nucleotides align to TRBD2. This CDR3 comprises 16 residues. Germline CDR1 MGHRA, CDR2 YSYEKL. Germline trimming cut 2 bases from V and 2 bases from J; bases unmatched to any gene: 5. This CDR3 is CASSQFSAGAYNEQFF. The CDR3 DNA sequence: TGCGCCAGCAGCCAATTCTCAGCGGGAGCCTACAATGAGCAGTTCTTC.

V and J are TRBV15 and TRBJ2-5, with 9 bases lining up with TRBD2. V dropped 2 bases and J dropped 1; count of bases not matched to a gene: 11. The germline CDR1 and CDR2 sequences are LNHNV and YYDKDF (reference sequence). CDR3 length: 18 amino acids. Here the CDR3 reads CATSRSYGAGGAQETQYF. The CDR3 DNA follows: TGTGCCACCAGCAGAAGCTACGGCGCGGGAGGGGCCCAAGAGACCCAGTACTTC.

The chain is built from TRBV6-5 and TRBJ2-7; 9 positions match TRBD1. V was clipped by 6 bases and J by 6 bases; unmatched bases: 0. CDR3 length: 11 amino acids. Germline CDR1 is MNHEY and CDR2 is SVGAGI. CDR3 bases: TGTGCCAGCAGACAGGGGGCCGAGCAGTACTTC. Encoded protein: CASRQGAEQYF.

This chain's CDR3 is CASSANALEQETQYF. For the CDR3, the DNA is TGTGCCAGCAGCGCCAACGCACTAGAGCAAGAGACCCAGTACTTC. The chain has TRBV9 and TRBJ2-5, with D possibly matching TRBD2 (5 bases). V gave up 3 bases and J gave up 2 bases, with 14 bases separating them. This CDR3 comprises 15 residues. The germline V gene encodes CDR1 SGDLS and CDR2 YYNGEE.

The chain carries TRBV18 and TRBJ2-1, with 7 bases identical to TRBD1. Germline lookup yields CDR1 KGHSH and CDR2 LQKENI. V was pared by 3 bases and J by 7 bases, with 3 bases of the junction left unmatched. The CDR3 has 13 amino acids. As DNA, the CDR3 is TGTGCCAGCTCACCTACAGGGGTAAATGAGCAGTTCTTC. It yields the protein CASSPTGVNEQFF.

V and J are TRBV4-2 and TRBJ1-2; D not resolved. CDR1 is LGHNA and CDR2 is YNFKEQ in the germline V gene. This CDR3 is built from 12 residues. V was clipped by 8 bases and J by 7 bases, with 14 bases between them. In DNA, the CDR3 is TGTGCCAGCTCCCCTTCGGCAAGTGGCTACACCTTC. Translating gives CASSPSASGYTF.

The rearrangement links TRBV7-2 to TRBJ2-7; D uncertain. V was pared by 5 bases and J by 0 bases, with 14 bases between. From germline, CDR1 is SGHTA and CDR2 FQGNSA. This CDR3 contains 15 residues. CDR3 nucleotides: TGTGCCAGCAGCCCGGGTGACTCAAGCTCCTACGAGCAGTACTTC. This translates into CASSPGDSSSYEQYF.

The chain carries TRBV28 and TRBJ1-3; D not resolved. The V end lost 5 bases, the J end lost 0 bases, and 5 bases lay between the germline ends. The CDR3 is 13 amino acids. Germline CDR1 and CDR2: MDHEN and SYDVKM. The CDR3 DNA is TGTGCCAGCAGTCCTCACTCTGGAAACACCATATATTTT. Protein sequence: CASSPHSGNTIYF.

The gene calls are TRBV25-1 and TRBJ2-2; tentative D call: TRBD1 (5 bases). The CDR3 loop spans 16 amino acids. V was clipped by 4 bases and J by 0 bases, with 12 bases between them. Germline loops: CDR1 MGHDK, CDR2 SYGVNS. CDR3 sequence reads: CASSGTKGSNTGELFF. CDR3 nucleotide sequence: TGTGCCAGCAGTGGCACTAAGGGGTCGAACACCGGGGAGCTGTTTTTT.

This clone is a singleton in its sample. The chain links TRBV10-1 to TRBJ1-1; D remains unclear. Trimming left V 6 bases short and J 1 base short, with 9 bases between. This CDR3 spans 13 amino acids. Looked up from germline, CDR1 is WNHNN and CDR2 is SYGVQD (reference sequence). The CDR3 nucleotides read TGCGCCAGCAGAGCTTCGTGGAACACTGAAGCTTTCTTT. Translated: CASRASWNTEAFF.

The chain is built from TRBV14 and TRBJ2-1, with 11 positions matching TRBD2. Germline lookup yields CDR1 SGHDN and CDR2 FVKESK. Trimming took 0 bases from V and 2 from J; bases not matched to a gene: 6. This CDR3 contains 18 residues. The CDR3 DNA reads TGTGCCAGCAGCCAAGATGGTACTAGCGGGAGTCCCTACAATGAGCAGTTCTTC. It specifies CASSQDGTSGSPYNEQFF.

V gene TRBV5-1 combines with J gene TRBJ2-3, with TRBD2 as a possible D gene (5 bases). The CDR3 covers 14 residues. Germline V CDR1 and CDR2: SGHRS, YFSETQ. The germline V and J ends were trimmed by 7 bases and 0 bases, with 12 bases remaining between them. CDR3 sequence: CASSPGGSTDTQYF. The CDR3 DNA follows: TGCGCCAGCTCCCCCGGAGGAAGCACAGATACGCAGTATTTT.

This clone has a single count. The chain is built from TRBV18 and TRBJ2-3; D is possibly TRBD1 (6 bases). This CDR3 contains 13 residues. V lost 4 bases, J lost 2 bases, and 7 bases lay in between. The germline V gene encodes CDR1 KGHSH and CDR2 LQKENI. CDR3 DNA: TGTGCCAGCTCACGGGACACCACAGATACGCAGTATTTT. This sequence encodes CASSRDTTDTQYF.

CDR3 amino acids: CASSISGRRTEAFF. CDR3 DNA sequence: TGTGCCAGTAGTATTTCGGGTAGGAGGACTGAAGCTTTCTTT. The chain joins TRBV19 to TRBJ1-1; no reliable D call. This CDR3 region has 14 residues. V lost 3 bases to trimming and J lost 5 bases, with 13 bases between them. CDR1 and CDR2 (germline): LNHDA, SQIVND (reference sequence).

The chain has TRBV7-3 and TRBJ1-1; a weak D match, TRBD1 (5 bases). The V and J ends lost 5 bases and 2 bases respectively, with 15 bases between them. In germline, CDR1 is SGHTA, CDR2 FQGTGA. The CDR3 has 15 residues. CDR3 DNA sequence: TGTGCCAGCAGCCCTAGAGGGGACCCTAACACTGAAGCTTTCTTT. It translates to CASSPRGDPNTEAFF.

The rearrangement uses TRBV13 and TRBJ2-1; TRBD2 is a possible D gene (5 bases). The V end was cut by 5 bases, the J end by 4 bases, with 18 bases between. From germline, CDR1 is PRHDT and CDR2 FYEKMQ (reference sequence). There are 16 residues in the CDR3. The CDR3 is CASSRRRGRVYNEQFF. Here the CDR3 DNA reads TGTGCCAGCAGCCGGCGTCGGGGTAGGGTTTACAATGAGCAGTTCTTC.

The chain joins TRBV11-3 to TRBJ1-3; D ambiguous. This CDR3 has 18 amino acids. Germline CDR1 reads SGHNT; CDR2 reads YENEEA. The germline V and J ends were trimmed by 1 base and 0 bases, with 16 bases remaining between them. The DNA of the CDR3 is TGTGCCAGCAGCTTAGTTAGAGGACCCACAAACTCTGGAAACACCATATATTTT. The encoded protein is CASSLVRGPTNSGNTIYF.